This T cell receptor beta chain was found in a study of T cell changes during pregnancy in multiple sclerosis. CDR1 SGHAT and CDR2 FQNNGV come from the germline V gene. Trimming took 4 bases from V and 7 from J, leaving 14 bases between them. The CDR3 has 14 amino acids. The table came from immunoSEQ multiplex PCR; TCRdb's copy has only in-frame clones and leaves some out. The data contain approximately 130,000 clones, around 95% of them singletons. The receptor was derived from a female donor with multiple sclerosis, enrolled in a pregnancy study. The rearrangement uses TRBV11-2 and TRBJ2-1; a weak D match, TRBD2 (6 bases). The sample here was peripheral blood, taken after pregnancy. CDR3 sequence: CASSWEALVNEQFF. The CDR3 region has the DNA TGTGCCAGCAGCTGGGAGGCCCTTGTGAATGAGCAGTTCTTC.